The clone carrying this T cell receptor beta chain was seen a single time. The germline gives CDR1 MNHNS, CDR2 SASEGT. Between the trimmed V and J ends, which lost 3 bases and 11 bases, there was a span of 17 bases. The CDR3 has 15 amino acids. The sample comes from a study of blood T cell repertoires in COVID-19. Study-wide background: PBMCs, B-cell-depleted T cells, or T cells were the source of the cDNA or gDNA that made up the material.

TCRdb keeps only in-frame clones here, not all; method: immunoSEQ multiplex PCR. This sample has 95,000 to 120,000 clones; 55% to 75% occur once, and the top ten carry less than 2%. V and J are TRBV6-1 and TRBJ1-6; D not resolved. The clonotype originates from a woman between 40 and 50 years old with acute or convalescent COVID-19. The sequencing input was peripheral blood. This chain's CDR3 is CASSEAAGSITPLHF. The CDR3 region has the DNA TGTGCCAGCAGTGAGGCAGCCGGGTCCATTACACCCCTCCACTTT.